The TCR beta chain described here comes from a study of shared clonotypes between healthy human individuals. This CDR3 has 12 amino acids. Trimming shortened V by 2 bases and J by 4 bases, and 6 bases separated the two germline ends. Germline values: CDR1 GTSNPN, CDR2 SVGIG (reference sequence). Naivety among CD8 cells was defined by CD45RO negativity and positive CCR7 selection, thereby excluding terminally differentiated effector memory CD45RA+ cells. Genomic DNA per cell subset filled all wells of several immunoSEQ plates. Produced via immunoSEQ multiplex PCR; TCRdb's table is partial and in-frame only. The sample lists 2 million or so clones; around 96% were seen once.

The clonotype was recovered from a man aged 18 to 29 in good health. Sequences were obtained from naive CD8+ T cells sorted from blood. The gene calls are TRBV30 and TRBJ1-5; D is ambiguous. The CDR3, as DNA: TGTGCCTGGAGTCAGGCAAATCAGCCCCAGCATTTT. Its translation is CAWSQANQPQHF.